This TCR beta chain is from a study of blood T cell repertoires in COVID-19. Study context: Samples representing acute and convalescent COVID-19 were sourced from the United States, Italy and Spain.

The CDR3 loop spans 15 amino acids. CDR1 and CDR2 (germline): MNHEY, SVGAGI. The germline V and J ends were trimmed by 6 bases and 0 bases, with 9 bases remaining between them. Clones were read by immunoSEQ multiplex PCR, and TCRdb kept only the in-frame ones, dropping some. The table records 200,000 to 300,000 clones, 70% to 85% of them present only once. The receptor was isolated from an elderly woman with acute or convalescent COVID-19. The specimen sequenced was peripheral blood. This chain uses TRBV6-5 with TRBJ2-6; weak D call: TRBD2 (6 bases). This CDR3 is CASSFGSSGANVLTF. Here the CDR3 DNA reads TGTGCCAGCAGCTTCGGGAGCTCTGGGGCCAACGTCCTGACTTTC.